This is a list of T cell receptor beta chains from one sample in a study of regulatory T cells in long-lasting Graves disease. TCRdb fed the multiplex PCR reads into MiXCR, producing one record per CDR3 protein. The table shows a few hundred thousand distinct CDR3 sequences, with about 25% occurring only once. This specimen was peripheral blood mononuclear cells (PBMCs), taken when the disease was refractory, from a patient treated with antithyroid drugs. All receptors derive from a female donor with Graves disease. Each CDR3 is given with its conserved first and last residue. A D gene is named only where the DNA matches it firmly. The size field is filled for only some rows; it gives once, few, many or a size class.

len | d_gene | abundance | j_gene | v_gene | CDR3nt | CDR3aa
14 | - | - | TRBJ2-3 | TRBV12-3/TRBV12-4 | TGTGCCAGCAGCGAACGGACGGAGCAAGATACGCAGTATTTT | CASSERTEQDTQYF
14 | - | few | TRBJ2-1 | TRBV18 | TGTGCCAGCTCACCTAGCGTAAAATACAATGAGCAGTTCTTC | CASSPSVKYNEQFF
14 | - | few | TRBJ1-2 | TRBV15 | TGTGCCACCAGCAACACGTGGCACCCCTATGGCTACACCTTC | CATSNTWHPYGYTF
13 | - | - | TRBJ1-2 | TRBV24-1 | TGTGCCACCAGTGATGAACAAAACTATGGCTACACCTTC | CATSDEQNYGYTF
14 | - | - | TRBJ1-1 | TRBV5-5 | TGTGCCAGCAGCTTAGGGGACGGCTACACTGAAGCTTTCTTT | CASSLGDGYTEAFF
14 | - | few | TRBJ2-2 | TRBV19 | TGTGCCAGTAGACTCGTGGGGAACACCGGGGAGCTGTTTTTT | CASRLVGNTGELFF
15 | TRBD1 | few | TRBJ1-2 | TRBV6-1 | TGTGCCAGCAGGGAACCGGGACAGGGGATTTATGGCTACACCTTC | CASREPGQGIYGYTF
19 | TRBD1 | many | TRBJ1-5 | TRBV2 | TGTGCCAGCAGTGAAGAGGGGACAGGGTCAGAGGTTAGCAATCAGCCCCAGCATTTT | CASSEEGTGSEVSNQPQHF
14 | - | - | TRBJ2-5 | TRBV11-2 | TGTGCCAGCAGCTTAGGGGGGAATCGAGAGACCCAGTACTTC | CASSLGGNRETQYF
16 | - | - | TRBJ2-4 | TRBV7-9 | TGTGCCAGCAGCTTAGACGGTCGGTTGGCCAAAAACATTCAGTACTTC | CASSLDGRLAKNIQYF
15 | TRBD1 | many | TRBJ2-7 | TRBV7-3 | TGTGCCAGCAGCCTCACCGGGACAGGTTCATCCGAGCAGTACTTC | CASSLTGTGSSEQYF
11 | - | many | TRBJ1-1 | TRBV2 | TGTGCCAGCAAATTGAACACTGAAGCTTTCTTT | CASKLNTEAFF
16 | TRBD2 | - | TRBJ2-7 | TRBV3-1 | TGTGCCAGCAGCCAAGTGACCGGGACTAGCGGCTACGAGCAGTACTTC | CASSQVTGTSGYEQYF
15 | - | few | TRBJ2-3 | TRBV20-1 | TGCAGTGCTCCCCGCGGACAGCTGCACTCAGATACGCAGTATTTT | CSAPRGQLHSDTQYF
14 | - | few | TRBJ1-2 | TRBV28 | TGTGCCAGCAGTTTCGGCAGGGGAATGTTCGGCTACACCTTC | CASSFGRGMFGYTF
13 | - | - | TRBJ1-3 | TRBV29-1 | TGCAGCGTTGACTCAGGGCCTGGAAACACCATATATTTT | CSVDSGPGNTIYF
15 | - | many | TRBJ2-7 | TRBV6-1 | TGTGCCAGCAGGGGGGGGGGGCTAAGCTCCTACGAGCAGTACTTC | CASRGGGLSSYEQYF
16 | - | - | TRBJ1-6 | TRBV2 | TGTGCCAGCAGCAATCAGCTCTTAGGGACCGCCGAGACCCTCCACTTT | CASSNQLLGTAETLHF
14 | - | few | TRBJ1-1 | TRBV20-1 | TGCAGTGCTAGCATGAGGGTTGGTAGGACTGAAGCTTTCTTT | CSASMRVGRTEAFF
16 | TRBD2 | many | TRBJ2-7 | TRBV28 | TGTGCCAGCGGACCGGGACTAGCGGGAGGGTTCTACGAGCAGTACTTC | CASGPGLAGGFYEQYF
18 | - | once | TRBJ2-7 | TRBV4-3 | TGCGCCAGCAGCCAAGATCCCCCTGGTATGGCTGGCAGCTACGAGCAGTACTTC | CASSQDPPGMAGSYEQYF
17 | TRBD2 | once | TRBJ2-7 | TRBV9 | TGTGCCAGCAGCGTAGGGACTAGCGGGAGTAGGATCCACGAGCAGCACTTC | CASSVGTSGSRIHEQHF
13 | - | many | TRBJ2-7 | TRBV12-3/TRBV12-4 | TGTGCCAGCAGACCGGGTCACTCCTACGAGCAGTACTTC | CASRPGHSYEQYF
13 | TRBD1 | many | TRBJ2-2 | TRBV2 | TGTGCCAGCCACCGGGACAGCACCGGGGAGCTGTTTTTT | CASHRDSTGELFF
15 | TRBD2 | many | TRBJ2-7 | TRBV3-1 | TGTGCCAGCAGCCAATGGCCGGGAGGGTCCTACGAGCAGTACTTC | CASSQWPGGSYEQYF
15 | TRBD2 | many | TRBJ2-2 | TRBV28 | TGTGCCAGCAGGAACCAAGTAGCGGGAGTCCGGGAGCTGTTTTTT | CASRNQVAGVRELFF
16 | TRBD1 | few | TRBJ1-4 | TRBV9 | TGTGCCAGCAGCGCCGGGACAGGGGTGATAAATGAAAAACTGTTTTTT | CASSAGTGVINEKLFF